The 32 T cell receptor beta chains below come from one sample, sequenced in a study of shared clonotypes between healthy human individuals. Assay used: immunoSEQ multiplex PCR; TCRdb lists only in-frame clones, some missing. This sample carries 2 million to 2.5 million clones, roughly 90% of them seen once, and the ten largest clones take 0.37%. Material: naive CD4+ T cells from PBMCs. Subset of the sample: CD45RA+ positively selected. These receptors came from a man aged 18 to 30 in good health. Some clones in this sample may be carry-over from other donors' samples.

The rearrangement links TRBV6-1 to TRBJ2-3; D not certain. This CDR3 has 13 amino acids. V gave up 4 bases and J gave up 2 bases, with 7 bases separating them. Germline CDR1 and CDR2: MNHNS and SASEGT. CDR3 region: CASSGQNTDTQYF. The CDR3 bases are TGTGCCAGCAGTGGACAAAACACAGATACGCAGTATTTT.

V is TRBV29-1 and J is TRBJ2-7, with 8 bases matching TRBD2. The junction had 13 bases not matched to a gene; V was cut back by 4 bases and J by 2 bases. This CDR3 region has 16 residues. From germline, CDR1 is SQVTM and CDR2 ANQGSEA. CDR3 amino acids: CSVGGPGSGRTYEQYF. The DNA of the CDR3 is TGCAGCGTTGGAGGTCCGGGGAGCGGGAGAACCTACGAGCAGTACTTC.

The DNA of the CDR3 is TGTGCCAGCAGCCTCTCGATTTCGGGAACTAAGCAAGAGACCCAGTACTTC. Translated: CASSLSISGTKQETQYF. The chain couples TRBV14 to TRBJ2-5; tentative D call: TRBD2 (5 bases). Trimming removed 4 bases at V and 2 bases at J, with 20 bases between. This CDR3 region has 17 residues. The V gene's germline CDR1 is SGHDN and CDR2 FVKESK.

A remark on this clone: Different DNA sequences within this sample yield the same CDR3. The chain carries TRBV28 and TRBJ1-2, with 8 bases lining up with TRBD1. The CDR3 totals 13 residues. Germline values: CDR1 MDHEN, CDR2 SYDVKM. The J segment lost 4 bases and the V segment lost 6 bases, leaving 4 bases of the junction unmatched. The chain's CDR3 is CASSLTGGYGYTF. The DNA of the CDR3 is TGTGCCAGCAGCCTAACAGGGGGCTATGGCTACACCTTC.

The rearrangement links TRBV11-2 to TRBJ2-5, with 12 bases aligning to TRBD2. Germline values: CDR1 SGHAT, CDR2 FQNNGV. J lost 5 bases, V lost 4 bases, and 5 bases had no gene match. This CDR3 has 15 residues. The CDR3 protein is CASSWRLAGDETQYF. CDR3 DNA sequence: TGTGCCAGCAGCTGGCGACTAGCGGGAGACGAGACCCAGTACTTC.

This clone appeared a few times. The chain uses TRBV18 and TRBJ1-1; D may be TRBD1 (6 bases). The CDR3 spans 15 residues. CDR1 and CDR2 from the germline V gene are KGHSH and LQKENI. V was trimmed by 2 bases and J by 1 base, leaving 11 bases between them. The CDR3 sequence is CASSPYAGENTEAFF. The CDR3 nucleotides are TGTGCCAGCTCACCATATGCAGGGGAGAACACTGAAGCTTTCTTT.

The V call is TRBV7-2, the J call TRBJ1-5; D remains ambiguous. The V gene's germline CDR1 is SGHTA and CDR2 FQGNSA. Trimming took 7 bases from V and 13 from J, leaving 14 bases between them. The CDR3 has 11 residues. The CDR3 here is CASTQSGRQHF. The CDR3 DNA follows: TGTGCCAGCACCCAGTCCGGCAGACAGCATTTT.

Here the CDR3 reads CASSSPSAQGSTDTQYF. In DNA form, the CDR3 reads TGTGCCAGCAGTTCCCCCTCCGCGCAGGGGAGCACAGATACGCAGTATTTT. The V and J genes are TRBV28 and TRBJ2-3; possibly TRBD1 for D (6 bases). V was pared by 4 bases and J by 0 bases, with 17 bases between. The CDR3 has 17 amino acids. CDR1 and CDR2 (germline): MDHEN, SYDVKM. Full variable domain (missing parts from reference TRBV28 and TRBJ2-3): DVKVTQSSRYLVKRTGEKVFLECVQDMDHENMFWYRQDPGLGLRLIYFSYDVKMKEKGDIPEGYSVSREKKERFSLILESASTNQTSMYLCASSSPSAQGSTDTQYFGPGTRLTVL.

The V call is TRBV28, the J call TRBJ2-7; D might be TRBD1 or TRBD2, each matching 6 bases. The CDR3 runs 14 residues. Trimming took off 5 bases at V and 0 bases at J, with 11 bases between the two ends. The germline V gene has CDR1 MDHEN and CDR2 SYDVKM. The CDR3 loop is CASSVGGSSYEQYF. The CDR3 DNA follows: TGTGCCAGCAGTGTAGGGGGGAGCTCCTACGAGCAGTACTTC.

The V and J genes are TRBV5-1 and TRBJ1-3, with D unresolved. Per germline, CDR1 SGHRS and CDR2 YFSETQ. The CDR3 consists of 12 residues. Trimming removed 7 bases from V and 4 bases from J, with 9 bases in between. CDR3 in amino acids: CASGESGNTIYF. Here the CDR3 DNA reads TGCGCCAGCGGGGAATCCGGAAACACCATATATTTT.

V gene TRBV11-2 combines with J gene TRBJ2-3; D gene unclear. This CDR3 is 13 amino acids long. CDR1 and CDR2 (germline): SGHAT, FQNNGV. Deletions cut 1 base from V and 6 bases from J, with 8 bases between. CDR3 loop: CASSLGAGDTQYF. The CDR3 DNA is TGTGCCAGCAGCTTAGGAGCTGGGGATACGCAGTATTTT. The entire variable domain, with the rest obtained from reference TRBV11-2 and TRBJ2-3, is as follows: EAGVAQSPRYKIIEKRQSVAFWCNPISGHATLYWYQQILGQGPKLLIQFQNNGVVDDSQLPKDRFSAERLKGVDSTLKIQPAKLEDSAVYLCASSLGAGDTQYFGPGTRLTVL.

This chain connects TRBV7-2 to TRBJ2-7; maybe TRBD1 (6 bases). V dropped 3 bases and J dropped 5 bases, with 20 bases sitting between them. CDR1 and CDR2 (germline): SGHTA, FQGNSA. This CDR3 is built from 16 residues. CDR3 nucleotides: TGTGCCAGCAGCTTCATAGTAGACAGGATAATCCACGAGCAGTACTTC. Amino acids: CASSFIVDRIIHEQYF. Complete variable domain (other parts from reference TRBV7-2 and TRBJ2-7): GAGVSQSPSNKVTEKGKDVELRCDPISGHTALYWYRQSLGQGLEFLIYFQGNSAPDKSGLPSDRFSAERTGGSVSTLTIQRTQQEDSAVYLCASSFIVDRIIHEQYFGPGTRLTVT.

Comments on this clone: This sample also contains other DNA sequences that code for the same CDR3. This chain uses TRBV9 with TRBJ2-7, with no clear D. The CDR3 is 14 amino acids. In germline, CDR1 is SGDLS, CDR2 YYNGEE. V shed 0 bases and J shed 1 base, with 8 bases lying between them. CDR3 DNA sequence: TGTGCCAGCAGCGTAGATGGTCCTTCCTACGAGCAGTACTTC. Amino acids: CASSVDGPSYEQYF.

The CDR3 DNA sequence: TGTGCCAGCAGCTTCCGACAGGGACTCAATCAGCCCCAGCATTTT. Protein sequence: CASSFRQGLNQPQHF. The rearrangement links TRBV7-2 to TRBJ1-5, with 7 bases identical to TRBD1. The CDR3 extends over 15 amino acids. Germline V gene data show CDR1 as SGHTA and CDR2 as FQGNSA. J gave up 3 bases and V 3 bases, and 5 bases lay outside the gene matches.

The CDR3 loop reads CASSLVSWGRDEKLFF. CDR3 bases: TGTGCCAGCAGCTTAGTTAGCTGGGGGCGAGATGAAAAACTGTTTTTT. The rearrangement uses TRBV7-9 and TRBJ1-4, with a weak D call TRBD1 (6 bases). Germline V gene lookup returns CDR1 SEHNR and CDR2 FQNEAQ (reference sequence). V was clipped by 1 base and J by 6 bases, with 15 bases between them. The CDR3 spans 16 residues.

The CDR3: CASRGSSGIYEQYF. The DNA for the CDR3 is TGTGCCAGCAGGGGATCTAGCGGGATCTACGAGCAGTACTTC. V gene TRBV28 combines with J gene TRBJ2-7; TRBD2 aligns across 9 bases. Losses at the gene ends were 6 bases for V and 3 bases for J; bases not matched to a gene: 6. The length of the CDR3 is 14 residues. Germline V gene sequence: CDR1 MDHEN, CDR2 SYDVKM.

V and J are TRBV7-9 and TRBJ1-2, with 7 bases aligning to TRBD1. The trim removed 5 bases at V and 4 bases at J, leaving 10 bases unmatched. The CDR3 runs to 15 residues. The germline CDR1 and CDR2 sequences are SEHNR and FQNEAQ (reference sequence). The CDR3 loop is CASSPGTARTYGYTF. Here the CDR3 DNA reads TGTGCCAGCAGCCCCGGGACAGCCAGGACCTATGGCTACACCTTC.

This clone was observed once. The V call is TRBV9, the J call TRBJ2-3, with D hard to call. The CDR3 consists of 15 residues. V lost 0 bases, J lost 1 base, and 9 bases lay in between. CDR1 is SGDLS and CDR2 is YYNGEE in the germline V gene. The CDR3 sequence is CASSVVPLRTDTQYF. The CDR3 DNA is TGTGCCAGCAGCGTAGTTCCCTTACGCACAGATACGCAGTATTTT.

The chain has TRBV7-6 and TRBJ2-2, with a tentative D call TRBD1 (5 bases). The V and J ends lost 5 bases and 2 bases respectively, with 15 bases between them. CDR1 is SGHVS, CDR2 FNYEAQ, per germline. This CDR3 comprises 16 residues. The CDR3 DNA is TGTGCCAGCAGCCCACGATCCGGACAAAACACCGGGGAGCTGTTTTTT. Its protein product is CASSPRSGQNTGELFF. Together with reference TRBV7-6 and TRBJ2-2, the CDR3 gives the full variable domain: GAGVSQSPRYKVTKRGQDVALRCDPISGHVSLYWYRQALGQGPEFLTYFNYEAQQDKSGLPNDRFSAERPEGSISTLTIQRTEQRDSAMYRCASSPRSGQNTGELFFGEGSRLTVL.

Notes on this clone: The identical CDR3 is also encoded by other nucleotide sequences in the sample. The rearrangement links TRBV5-1 to TRBJ2-5; D not resolved. V was trimmed by 0 bases and J by 5 bases, leaving 5 bases between them. From germline, CDR1 is SGHRS and CDR2 YFSETQ. This CDR3 spans 12 amino acids. The CDR3 loop is CASSLAQETQYF. The CDR3 coding sequence is TGCGCCAGCAGCTTGGCCCAGGAGACCCAGTACTTC.

This rearrangement joins TRBV7-2 to TRBJ2-2, with 11 bases that match TRBD2. Germline V gene sequence: CDR1 SGHTA, CDR2 FQGNSA. The CDR3 sequence is 15 residues long. The V gene end was trimmed by 7 bases and the J gene end by 5 bases; junction bases not matched to a gene: 6. Here the CDR3 DNA reads TGTGCCAGCACCTTGGGACTAGCGGCAACCGGGGAGCTGTTTTTT. The encoded protein is CASTLGLAATGELFF.

The chain has TRBV5-1 and TRBJ2-3; possible D gene TRBD2, 6 bases. With 0 bases removed from V and 1 base from J, the gap between germline ends came to 18 bases. This CDR3 region has 18 residues. Germline lookup yields CDR1 SGHRS and CDR2 YFSETQ. CDR3 residues: CASSLEGAGPLGTDTQYF. CDR3 DNA sequence: TGCGCCAGCAGCTTGGAAGGTGCGGGACCCCTCGGCACAGATACGCAGTATTTT.

The chain combines TRBV6-1 with TRBJ1-2; possible D gene TRBD1, 6 bases. The CDR3 extends over 14 amino acids. In germline, CDR1 is MNHNS, CDR2 SASEGT. V gave up 5 bases and J gave up 7 bases, with 17 bases separating them. The CDR3 reads CASSNPGALGGYTF. The DNA for the CDR3 is TGTGCCAGCAGTAATCCAGGGGCCCTTGGTGGCTACACCTTC.

The chain links TRBV25-1 to TRBJ2-5; D is uncertain. Germline values: CDR1 MGHDK, CDR2 SYGVNS. V lost 4 bases, J lost 0 bases, and 15 bases lay in between. This CDR3 is built from 16 residues. The DNA of the CDR3 is TGTGCCAGCAGTGTAAGGGTCGGGTGGTACCAAGAGACCCAGTACTTC. This codes for CASSVRVGWYQETQYF.

V usage is TRBV2 and J usage is TRBJ2-2; a possible D gene is TRBD1 (5 bases). This CDR3 region has 13 residues. The germline CDR1 and CDR2 sequences are SNHLY and FYNNEI. The V end was cut by 8 bases, the J end by 4 bases, with 11 bases between. The CDR3 sequence: CASQQGPTGELFF. CDR3 DNA sequence: TGTGCCAGCCAGCAGGGCCCCACCGGGGAGCTGTTTTTT.

The gene calls are TRBV28 and TRBJ1-5; D unclear. Per germline, CDR1 MDHEN and CDR2 SYDVKM. The germline V and J ends were trimmed by 6 bases and 11 bases, with 11 bases remaining between them. The CDR3 extends over 11 amino acids. The CDR3, as DNA: TGTGCCAGCAGGTCCTCTAGGTCCCAGCATTTT. Translation gives CASRSSRSQHF. Full variable domain (outside the CDR3, taken from reference TRBV28 and TRBJ1-5): DVKVTQSSRYLVKRTGEKVFLECVQDMDHENMFWYRQDPGLGLRLIYFSYDVKMKEKGDIPEGYSVSREKKERFSLILESASTNQTSMYLCASRSSRSQHFGDGTRLSIL.

The chain is built from TRBV7-9 and TRBJ2-1, with TRBD2 identical over 10 bases. V was clipped by 9 bases and J by 6 bases; unmatched bases: 8. Germline CDR1 is SEHNR and CDR2 is FQNEAQ (reference sequence). The CDR3 totals 14 residues. The CDR3 region is CASELAGLLNEQFF. Written as DNA, the CDR3 is TGTGCCAGTGAACTAGCGGGGTTACTCAATGAGCAGTTCTTC.

The J gene is TRBJ2-2, the V gene TRBV28; 8 bases line up with TRBD1. The germline V gene encodes CDR1 MDHEN and CDR2 SYDVKM. The CDR3 length is 16 residues. V shed 2 bases and J 4 bases; nucleotides not matched to a gene: 6. The CDR3 loop is CASSLSQGALTGELFF. CDR3 DNA: TGTGCCAGCAGTTTAAGCCAGGGGGCCCTCACCGGGGAGCTGTTTTTT.

About this clone: Distinct nucleotide sequences in the sample also encode this CDR3. J is TRBJ1-2 and V is TRBV2; D not resolved. Trimming left V 3 bases short and J 2 bases short, with 4 bases between. CDR1 and CDR2 (germline): SNHLY, FYNNEI. This CDR3 comprises 12 residues. The CDR3 spells CASSEGNYGYTF. CDR3 bases: TGTGCCAGCAGTGAGGGGAACTATGGCTACACCTTC.

The chain uses TRBV7-7 and TRBJ2-3; the D gene is possibly TRBD2 (7 bases). Trimming removed 0 bases from V and 8 bases from J, with 9 bases in between. Germline CDR1 reads SSHAT; CDR2 reads FNYEAQ (reference sequence). The CDR3 loop spans 13 amino acids. The CDR3 DNA sequence: TGTGCCAGCAGCTTAGCGCGGGGGCGTACGCAGTATTTT. Residues: CASSLARGRTQYF.

The V and J genes are TRBV11-2 and TRBJ2-7; the D gene could be TRBD1 or TRBD2 (5 bases each). CDR1 is SGHAT and CDR2 is FQNNGV in the germline V gene. The V end was cut by 1 base, the J end by 7 bases, with 14 bases between. The CDR3 sequence is 14 residues long. CDR3 in amino acids: CASSLGGTRAEQYF. The CDR3 region has the DNA TGTGCCAGCAGCTTAGGGGGGACGCGGGCAGAGCAGTACTTC.

This sequence joins TRBV28 and TRBJ1-5; unclear D gene. This CDR3 has 11 amino acids. V was shortened by 1 base and J by 9 bases, with 4 bases between the two germline ends. Per germline, CDR1 MDHEN and CDR2 SYDVKM. The CDR3 DNA reads as TGTGCCAGCAGTTTATCCGGGCCCCAGCATTTT. Protein sequence: CASSLSGPQHF. The entire variable domain, with the rest obtained from reference TRBV28 and TRBJ1-5, is as follows: DVKVTQSSRYLVKRTGEKVFLECVQDMDHENMFWYRQDPGLGLRLIYFSYDVKMKEKGDIPEGYSVSREKKERFSLILESASTNQTSMYLCASSLSGPQHFGDGTRLSIL.